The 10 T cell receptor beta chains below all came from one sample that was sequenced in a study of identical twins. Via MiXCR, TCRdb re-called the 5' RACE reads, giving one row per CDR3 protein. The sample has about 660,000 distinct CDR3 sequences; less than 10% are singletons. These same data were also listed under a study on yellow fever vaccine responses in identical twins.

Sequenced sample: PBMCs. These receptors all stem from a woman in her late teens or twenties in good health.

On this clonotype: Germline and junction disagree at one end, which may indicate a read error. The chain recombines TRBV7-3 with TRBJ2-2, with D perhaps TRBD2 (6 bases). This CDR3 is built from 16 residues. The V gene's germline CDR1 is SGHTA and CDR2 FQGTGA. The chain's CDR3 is CASSLMPSENTGELFF. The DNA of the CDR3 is TGTGCCAGCAGTTTAATGCCTAGCGAGAACACCGGGGAGCTGTTTTTT.

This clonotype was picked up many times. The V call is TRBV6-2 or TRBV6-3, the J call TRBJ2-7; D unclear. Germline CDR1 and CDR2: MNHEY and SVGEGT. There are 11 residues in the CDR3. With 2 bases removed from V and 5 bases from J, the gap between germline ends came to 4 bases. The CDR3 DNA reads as TGTGCCAGCAGTTACGGAGACGAGCAGTACTTC. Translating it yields CASSYGDEQYF.

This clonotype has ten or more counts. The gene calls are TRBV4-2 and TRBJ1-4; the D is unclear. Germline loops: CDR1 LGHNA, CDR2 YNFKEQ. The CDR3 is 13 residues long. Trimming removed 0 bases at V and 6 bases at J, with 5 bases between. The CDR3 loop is CASSQDPHEKLFF. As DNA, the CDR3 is TGTGCCAGCAGCCAAGACCCCCATGAAAAACTGTTTTTT.

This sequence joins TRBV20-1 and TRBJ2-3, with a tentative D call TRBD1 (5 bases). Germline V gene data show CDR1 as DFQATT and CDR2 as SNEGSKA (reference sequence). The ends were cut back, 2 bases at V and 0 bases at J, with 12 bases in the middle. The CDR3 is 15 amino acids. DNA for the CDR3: TGCAGTGCTAGACCTGGGGCGGCTAGCACAGATACGCAGTATTTT. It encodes CSARPGAASTDTQYF.

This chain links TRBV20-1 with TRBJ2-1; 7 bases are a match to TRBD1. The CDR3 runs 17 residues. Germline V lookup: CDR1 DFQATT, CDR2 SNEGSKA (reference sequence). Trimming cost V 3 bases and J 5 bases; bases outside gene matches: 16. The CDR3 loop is CSASRPSPGQKDNEQFF. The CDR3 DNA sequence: TGCAGTGCTAGTCGCCCGTCGCCGGGACAGAAGGACAATGAGCAGTTCTTC.

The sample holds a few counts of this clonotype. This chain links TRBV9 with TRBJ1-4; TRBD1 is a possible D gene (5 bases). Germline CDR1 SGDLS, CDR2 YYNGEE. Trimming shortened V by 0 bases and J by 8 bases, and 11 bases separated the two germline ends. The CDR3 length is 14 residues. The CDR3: CASSVEGVSEKLFF. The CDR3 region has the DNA TGTGCCAGCAGCGTAGAAGGGGTGAGCGAAAAACTGTTTTTT. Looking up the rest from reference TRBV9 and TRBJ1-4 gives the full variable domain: DSGVTQTPKHLITATGQRVTLRCSPRSGDLSVYWYQQSLDQGLQFLIQYYNGEERAKGNILERFSAQQFPDLHSELNLSSLELGDSALYFCASSVEGVSEKLFFGSGTQLSVL.

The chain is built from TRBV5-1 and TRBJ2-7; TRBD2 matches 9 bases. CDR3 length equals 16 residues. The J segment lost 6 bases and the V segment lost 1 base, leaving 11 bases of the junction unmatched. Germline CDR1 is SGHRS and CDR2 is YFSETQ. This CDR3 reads CASSLTTGTSNREQYF. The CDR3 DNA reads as TGCGCCAGCAGCTTGACAACCGGGACTAGCAACCGCGAGCAGTACTTC.

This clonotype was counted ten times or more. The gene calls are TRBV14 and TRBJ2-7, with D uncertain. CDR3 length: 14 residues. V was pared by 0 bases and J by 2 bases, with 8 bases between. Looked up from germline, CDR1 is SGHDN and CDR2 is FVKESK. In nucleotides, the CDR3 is TGTGCCAGCAGCCAAGATCCAAACACCTACGAGCAGTACTTC. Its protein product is CASSQDPNTYEQYF. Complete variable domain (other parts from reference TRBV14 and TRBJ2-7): EAGVTQFPSHSVIEKGQTVTLRCDPISGHDNLYWYRRVMGKEIKFLLHFVKESKQDESGMPNNRFLAERTGGTYSTLKVQPAELEDSGVYFCASSQDPNTYEQYFGPGTRLTVT.

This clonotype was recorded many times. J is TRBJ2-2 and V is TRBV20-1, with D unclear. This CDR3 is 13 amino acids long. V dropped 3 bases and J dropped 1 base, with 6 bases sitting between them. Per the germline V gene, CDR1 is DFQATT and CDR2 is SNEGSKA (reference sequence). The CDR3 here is CSASEVNTGELFF. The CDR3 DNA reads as TGCAGTGCTAGTGAAGTGAACACCGGGGAGCTGTTTTTT.

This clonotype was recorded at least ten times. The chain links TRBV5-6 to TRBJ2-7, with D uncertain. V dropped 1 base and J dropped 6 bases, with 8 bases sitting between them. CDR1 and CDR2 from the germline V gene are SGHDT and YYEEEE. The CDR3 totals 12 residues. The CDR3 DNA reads TGTGCCAGCAGCTTGATGATCGGCGAGCAGTACTTC. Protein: CASSLMIGEQYF. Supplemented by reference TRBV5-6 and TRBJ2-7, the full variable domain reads DAGVTQSPTHLIKTRGQQVTLRCSPKSGHDTVSWYQQALGQGPQFIFQYYEEEERQRGNFPDRFSGHQFPNYSSELNVNALLLGDSALYLCASSLMIGEQYFGPGTRLTVT.